What follows is one T cell receptor beta chain and its context. The target antigen is unknown. A junction end diverges from the germline sequence, so it may reflect a read error. This sample was taken from a study of Graves' ophthalmopathy and Graves' hyperthyroidism. At the level of the study: Specimen type is peripheral blood, obtained at initial diagnosis before any treatment.

Presentation of ophthalmopathy in the donors involved moderate-to-severe activity, CAS ≥3, NOSPECS ≥4 and a duration under 3 months. The CDR3 is made up of 15 amino acids. From germline, CDR1 is SNHLY and CDR2 FYNNEI. Study-level findings and limits: Most expanded clonotypes in thyroid above 0.001 frequency also showed up in blood.

RNA transcripts provided the template for amplifying TCR beta CDR3 regions. Second-round multiplex PCR came after first-round RT-PCR with HTBI primers. MiXCR was run by TCRdb on the multiplex PCR reads, yielding one entry per CDR3 protein. Among hundreds of thousands of distinct CDR3 sequences listed, over 40% were seen once. This receptor was obtained from an adult man with Graves' ophthalmopathy. The chain is built from TRBV2 and TRBJ2-2, with 9 positions matching TRBD1. What was sequenced was peripheral blood. CDR3 residues: CASRPTGGAGDEQFF. The CDR3 DNA reads as TGTGCCAGCAGGCCTACAGGGGGCGCCGGCGATGAGCAGTTTTTT.